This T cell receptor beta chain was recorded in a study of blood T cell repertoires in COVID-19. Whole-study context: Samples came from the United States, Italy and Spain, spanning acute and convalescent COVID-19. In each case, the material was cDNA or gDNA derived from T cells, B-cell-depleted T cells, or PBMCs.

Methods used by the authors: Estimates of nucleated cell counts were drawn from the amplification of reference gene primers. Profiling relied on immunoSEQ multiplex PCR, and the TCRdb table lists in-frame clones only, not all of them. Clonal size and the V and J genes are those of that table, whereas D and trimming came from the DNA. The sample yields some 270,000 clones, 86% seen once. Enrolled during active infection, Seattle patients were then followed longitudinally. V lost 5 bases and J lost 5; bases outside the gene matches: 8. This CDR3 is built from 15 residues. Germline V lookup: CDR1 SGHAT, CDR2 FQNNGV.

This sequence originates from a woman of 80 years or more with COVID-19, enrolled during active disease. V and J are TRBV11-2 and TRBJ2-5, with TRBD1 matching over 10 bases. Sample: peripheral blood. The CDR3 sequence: CASSRLLGQGETQYF. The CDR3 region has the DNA TGTGCCAGCAGCCGACTCCTGGGACAGGGGGAGACCCAGTACTTC.